This T cell receptor beta chain was recorded in a study of T cells in Graves' hyperthyroidism and ophthalmopathy. The germline V gene encodes CDR1 SGHRS and CDR2 YFSETQ. The CDR3 consists of 12 residues. With 0 bases removed from V and 7 bases from J, the gap between germline ends came to 7 bases. From RNA transcripts, TCR beta CDR3 regions were amplified. A first-round RT-PCR of the TCR CDR3 used the HTBI primer set. Each CDR3 protein is one row after TCRdb ran MiXCR on the multiplex PCR reads. The sample holds approximately 490,000 distinct CDR3 sequences, about 20% seen once. Material: blood. The TCR sequence derives from a woman in her 70s with Graves' ophthalmopathy. V gene TRBV5-1 combines with J gene TRBJ2-5; unclear D gene. CDR3 DNA: TGCGCCAGCAGCTTGGTATCGGGGACCCAGTACTTC. Its translation: CASSLVSGTQYF.